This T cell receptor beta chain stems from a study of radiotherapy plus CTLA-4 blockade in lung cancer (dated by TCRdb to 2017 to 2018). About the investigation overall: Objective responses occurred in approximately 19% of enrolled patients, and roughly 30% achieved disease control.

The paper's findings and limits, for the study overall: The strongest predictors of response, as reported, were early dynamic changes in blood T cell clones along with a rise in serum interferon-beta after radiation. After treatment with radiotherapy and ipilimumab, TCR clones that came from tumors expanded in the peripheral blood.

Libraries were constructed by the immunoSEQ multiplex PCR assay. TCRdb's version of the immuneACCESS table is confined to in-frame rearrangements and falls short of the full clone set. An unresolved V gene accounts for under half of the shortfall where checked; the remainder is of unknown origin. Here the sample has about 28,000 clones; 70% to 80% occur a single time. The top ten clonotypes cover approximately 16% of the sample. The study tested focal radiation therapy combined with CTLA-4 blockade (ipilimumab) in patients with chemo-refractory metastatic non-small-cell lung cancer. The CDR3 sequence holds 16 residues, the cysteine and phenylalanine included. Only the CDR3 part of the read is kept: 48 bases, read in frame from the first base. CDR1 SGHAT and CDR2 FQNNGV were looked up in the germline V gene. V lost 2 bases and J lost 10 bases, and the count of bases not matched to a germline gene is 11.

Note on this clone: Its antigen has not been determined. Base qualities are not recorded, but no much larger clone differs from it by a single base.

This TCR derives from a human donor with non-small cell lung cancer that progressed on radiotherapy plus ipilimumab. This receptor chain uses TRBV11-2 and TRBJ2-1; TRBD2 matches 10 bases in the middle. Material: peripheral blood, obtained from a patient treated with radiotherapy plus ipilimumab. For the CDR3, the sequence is CASSLQVASGRGEQFF. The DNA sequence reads TGTGCCAGCAGCTTACAAGTTGCTAGCGGGAGAGGCGAGCAGTTCTTC.